The 26 T cell receptor beta chains reported below all come from one sample, sequenced in a study of blood T cell repertoires in COVID-19. Libraries were prepared by immunoSEQ multiplex PCR; TCRdb keeps only in-frame clonotypes and omits some of them. The sample includes about 350,000 clones, 87% seen only once; the top ten take over 4%. Sequencing was performed on PBMCs or T cells enriched from blood (not recorded which). These receptor sequences come from a woman aged 25 to 39 who had recovered from COVID-19.

The rearrangement links TRBV30 to TRBJ2-7; no definite D call. The CDR3 runs 13 residues. CDR1 is GTSNPN and CDR2 is SVGIG in the germline V gene (reference sequence). Trimming stripped 0 bases from V and 3 bases from J, with 9 bases between. CDR3 sequence: CAWSVPRLYEQYF. Written as DNA, the CDR3 is TGTGCCTGGAGTGTACCCAGGCTCTACGAGCAGTACTTC.

The chain links TRBV4-2 to TRBJ2-3, with 15 bases matching TRBD2. With V trimmed by 3 bases and J by 6 bases, 10 bases remained unmatched. Germline CDR1 is LGHNA and CDR2 is YNFKEQ. The CDR3 totals 18 residues. This CDR3 is CASSQAGLAGGPGDTQYF. The CDR3 DNA reads as TGTGCCAGCAGCCAGGCCGGACTAGCGGGGGGGCCGGGGGATACGCAGTATTTT.

CDR3 loop: CASRRILAISDTQYF. In nucleotides, the CDR3 is TGTGCCAGCAGAAGGATACTAGCGATCTCAGATACGCAGTATTTT. The V and J genes are TRBV9 and TRBJ2-3; 7 bases are a match to TRBD2. The trim removed 5 bases at V and 4 bases at J, leaving 10 bases unmatched. CDR3 size: 15 residues. Germline V gene data show CDR1 as SGDLS and CDR2 as YYNGEE.

There are many counts of this clone. The chain has TRBV14 and TRBJ2-7, with TRBD1 identical over 7 bases. Per germline, CDR1 SGHDN and CDR2 FVKESK. The junction had 8 bases not matched to a gene; V was cut back by 5 bases and J by 1 base. This CDR3 comprises 15 residues. The CDR3 DNA follows: TGTGCCAGCAGCACGTGGGACAGCCGATCCTACGAGCAGTACTTC. Translation: CASSTWDSRSYEQYF.

This clone was seen just once. This rearrangement joins TRBV2 to TRBJ2-6; D uncertain. V lost 2 bases and J lost 2, with 4 bases in between. Germline CDR1 SNHLY, CDR2 FYNNEI. The CDR3 is 14 residues long. This CDR3 is CASSELTGANVLTF. Here the CDR3 DNA reads TGTGCCAGCAGTGAACTAACTGGGGCCAACGTCCTGACTTTC.

This clone was seen a single time. The rearrangement joins TRBV2 to TRBJ1-5, with D tentatively TRBD1 (5 bases). V was cut by 8 bases and J by 0 bases, with 14 bases left in between. Per the germline V gene, CDR1 is SNHLY and CDR2 is FYNNEI. The CDR3 is 15 amino acids. The CDR3 protein is CASQKQQDSNQPQHF. The DNA of the CDR3 is TGTGCCAGCCAGAAACAACAGGATAGCAATCAGCCCCAGCATTTT.

The J gene is TRBJ1-4, the V gene TRBV21-1. TRBV21-1 is noted as a pseudogene. This CDR3 has 12 amino acids. The CDR3 nucleotides are TGTGCCAGCAGCACGGGAGGTGAAAAACTGTTTTTT. Amino acid sequence: CASSTGGEKLFF.

In regard to this clone: Other DNA sequences within the sample encode an identical CDR3. The V call is TRBV7-9, the J call TRBJ1-6; possible D gene TRBD1, 5 bases. This CDR3 is 15 amino acids long. V was pared by 5 bases and J by 7 bases, with 15 bases between. The germline V gene has CDR1 SEHNR and CDR2 FQNEAQ (reference sequence). The CDR3 region has the DNA TGTGCCAGCAGCGCACCAGGGTTCCGGAATTCACCCCTCCACTTT. Residues: CASSAPGFRNSPLHF.

The chain uses TRBV7-2 and TRBJ2-5; 9 bases match TRBD1. The germline CDR1 and CDR2 sequences are SGHTA and FQGNSA. This CDR3 comprises 17 residues. The V gene end was trimmed by 1 base and the J gene end by 4 bases; junction bases not matched to a gene: 10. This CDR3 reads CASSLVGQGSPSETQYF. In nucleotides, the CDR3 is TGTGCCAGCAGCTTAGTGGGACAGGGTTCACCATCAGAGACCCAGTACTTC. Complete variable domain (other parts from reference TRBV7-2 and TRBJ2-5): GAGVSQSPSNKVTEKGKDVELRCDPISGHTALYWYRQSLGQGLEFLIYFQGNSAPDKSGLPSDRFSAERTGGSVSTLTIQRTQQEDSAVYLCASSLVGQGSPSETQYFGPGTRLLVL.

The genes are TRBV19 and TRBJ1-2, with a weak D call TRBD1 (5 bases). CDR3 length equals 14 residues. CDR1 and CDR2 (germline): LNHDA, SQIVND (reference sequence). Trimming cost V 3 bases and J 3 bases, with 11 bases left between them. The CDR3 region has the DNA TGTGCCAGTAGTATTGGGGCAGGAGACTATGGCTACACCTTC. Translating it yields CASSIGAGDYGYTF.

The chain employs TRBV24-1 and TRBJ2-3; TRBD2 agrees at 9 bases. Trimming took 9 bases from V and 1 from J; bases not matched to a gene: 1. From germline, CDR1 is KGHDR and CDR2 SFDVKD. This CDR3 comprises 13 residues. The CDR3 protein is CATAGGGTDTQYF. The CDR3 nucleotides read TGTGCCACCGCGGGGGGGGGCACAGATACGCAGTATTTT.

The rearrangement uses TRBV6-5 and TRBJ1-3; TRBD1 agrees at 7 bases. The trim removed 6 bases at V and 4 bases at J, leaving 6 bases unmatched. CDR1 and CDR2 from the germline V gene are MNHEY and SVGAGI. This CDR3 is 14 amino acids long. This CDR3 is CASRSDRVGNTIYF. The CDR3 region has the DNA TGTGCCAGCAGGTCCGACAGGGTCGGAAACACCATATATTTT.

This clone was detected a few times. This chain joins TRBV12-3 or TRBV12-4 and TRBJ2-1; 10 positions agree with TRBD1. The CDR3 is 13 amino acids. Here the CDR3 reads CATGTGVFGGQFF. The CDR3, as DNA: TGTGCAACGGGGACAGGGGTGTTTGGGGGGCAGTTCTTC.

Only one count was recorded for this clone. The chain carries TRBV19 and TRBJ1-5, with D maybe TRBD1 (6 bases). CDR1 is LNHDA, CDR2 SQIVND, per germline (reference sequence). This CDR3 comprises 16 residues. Trimming pared 1 base from V and 4 bases from J, leaving 14 bases between. CDR3 amino acids: CASSIGTGRSNQPQHF. CDR3 nucleotides: TGTGCCAGTAGTATAGGTACAGGGCGTTCTAATCAGCCCCAGCATTTT.

This clone has just a few counts. The rearrangement joins TRBV2 to TRBJ1-2; 7 nucleotides match TRBD1. V lost 4 bases, J lost 8 bases, and 10 bases stayed unmatched. The CDR3 covers 14 residues. Germline V gene sequence: CDR1 SNHLY, CDR2 FYNNEI. CDR3 nucleotide sequence: TGTGCCAGCAGTGGGATTAACAGGGGCCAAGGCTACACCTTC. Translation: CASSGINRGQGYTF.

CDR3 loop: CASGSGQASSYEQYF. DNA for the CDR3: TGTGCTAGTGGTTCCGGACAGGCGAGCTCCTACGAGCAGTACTTC. The chain links TRBV12-5 to TRBJ2-7; the match to TRBD1 covers 7 bases. V lost 4 bases and J lost 0; bases outside the gene matches: 6. In germline, CDR1 is LGHNT, CDR2 FRNRAP. CDR3 size: 15 residues. Based on the CDR3 plus reference TRBV12-5 and TRBJ2-7, the full variable domain is DARVTQTPRHKVTEMGQEVTMRCQPILGHNTVFWYRQTMMQGLELLAYFRNRAPLDDSGMPKDRFSAEMPDATLATLKIQPSEPRDSAVYFCASGSGQASSYEQYFGPGTRLTVT.

The CDR3 bases are TGTGCCAGCAGTTACTCGAGGGTAGCTGGCTACACCTTC. Residues: CASSYSRVAGYTF. The chain uses TRBV6-2 or TRBV6-3 and TRBJ1-2; D gene ambiguous. With 0 bases removed from V and 7 bases from J, the gap between germline ends came to 9 bases. There are 13 residues in the CDR3. Germline CDR1 is MNHEY and CDR2 is SVGEGT.

The chain has TRBV28 and TRBJ2-5, with 7 bases lining up with TRBD2. From germline, CDR1 is MDHEN and CDR2 SYDVKM. The CDR3 consists of 14 residues. Trimming cost V 7 bases and J 5 bases; bases outside gene matches: 10. The CDR3, as DNA: TGTGCCAGCAAACGGACTAGGGGCGGTGAGACCCAGTACTTC. As protein: CASKRTRGGETQYF.

This clone was detected once. The chain has TRBV5-1 and TRBJ1-5, with D perhaps TRBD1 (6 bases). CDR3 size: 14 residues. Per germline, CDR1 SGHRS and CDR2 YFSETQ. The ends were cut back, 4 bases at V and 5 bases at J, with 13 bases in the middle. CDR3 in DNA: TGCGCCAGCAGCCTTACAGGGATCGATCAGCCCCAGCATTTT. Protein product: CASSLTGIDQPQHF.

The chain is built from TRBV15 and TRBJ2-1, with D tentatively TRBD2 (6 bases). The germline V gene encodes CDR1 LNHNV and CDR2 YYDKDF (reference sequence). CDR3 length equals 14 residues. CDR3 nucleotides: TGTGCAACGGGAGCTTCCAGCTCCTACAATGAGCAGTTCTTC. Its protein is CATGASSSYNEQFF. The full variable domain, with the rest looked up from reference TRBV15 and TRBJ2-1, is DAMVIQNPRYQVTQFGKPVTLSCSQTLNHNVMYWYQQKSSQAPKLLFHYYDKDFNNEADTPDNFQSRRPNTSFCFLDIRSPGLGDTAMYLCATGASSSYNEQFFGPGTRLTVL.

The chain combines TRBV5-1 with TRBJ1-4; 7 nucleotides match TRBD1. The CDR3 has 13 amino acids. Trimming took 3 bases from V and 5 from J; bases not matched to a gene: 1. Germline CDR1 reads SGHRS; CDR2 reads YFSETQ. CDR3: CASSSGQNEKLFF. The CDR3 DNA follows: TGCGCCAGCAGCTCGGGACAGAATGAAAAACTGTTTTTT.

The V gene is TRBV2, the J gene TRBJ2-1; 9 bases are a match to TRBD2. The CDR3 length is 14 residues. Germline V gene sequence: CDR1 SNHLY, CDR2 FYNNEI. V lost 4 bases to trimming and J lost 9 bases; unmatched junction nucleotides: 7. This chain's CDR3 is CASSVGGGATEQFF. The CDR3 DNA reads as TGTGCCAGCAGTGTGGGCGGGGGGGCCACTGAGCAGTTCTTC.

The chain recombines TRBV20-1 with TRBJ2-7; D is unresolved. Germline CDR1 and CDR2: DFQATT and SNEGSKA (reference sequence). This CDR3 spans 13 amino acids. V lost 3 bases and J 0 bases, leaving 9 bases between the germline ends. In DNA, the CDR3 is TGCAGTGCTAGTACCCCCGGCTCCTACGAGCAGTACTTC. It specifies CSASTPGSYEQYF.

The chain couples TRBV27 to TRBJ2-1; a weak D match, TRBD1 (6 bases). Trimming shortened V by 5 bases and J by 12 bases, and 17 bases separated the two germline ends. Germline CDR1 MNHEY, CDR2 SMNVEV (reference sequence). The CDR3 has 13 residues. The CDR3 protein is CASSRQPATGQFF. The DNA of the CDR3 is TGTGCCAGCAGTCGACAACCGGCGACAGGGCAGTTCTTC.

The count of this clone is one. The chain uses TRBV4-1 and TRBJ2-7; 8 bases are shared with TRBD2. V was clipped by 4 bases and J by 0 bases; unmatched bases: 5. In germline, CDR1 is MGHRA, CDR2 YSYEKL. The CDR3 is 15 residues long. The CDR3 protein is CASSRTSTSSYEQYF. The CDR3 DNA reads as TGCGCCAGCAGCCGGACTAGCACGAGCTCCTACGAGCAGTACTTC.

This chain joins TRBV10-3 and TRBJ1-1; no reliable D call. CDR1 is ENHRY and CDR2 is SYGVKD in the germline V gene. Trimming left V 10 bases short and J 0 bases short, with 9 bases between. This CDR3 has 12 residues. In DNA form, the CDR3 reads TGTGCCACCGGACTGATGAACACTGAAGCTTTCTTT. Its translation is CATGLMNTEAFF.